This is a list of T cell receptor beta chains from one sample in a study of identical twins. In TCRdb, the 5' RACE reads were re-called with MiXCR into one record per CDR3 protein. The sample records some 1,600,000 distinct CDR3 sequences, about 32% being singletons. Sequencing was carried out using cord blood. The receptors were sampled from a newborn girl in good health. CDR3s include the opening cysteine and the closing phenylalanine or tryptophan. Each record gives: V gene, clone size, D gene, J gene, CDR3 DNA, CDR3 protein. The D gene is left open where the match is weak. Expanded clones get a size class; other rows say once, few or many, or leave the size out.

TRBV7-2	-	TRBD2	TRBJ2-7	TGTGCCAGCAGCATTGGACTAGCGGGAGGAAAAGAGACCCGGTACTTC	CASSIGLAGGKETRYF
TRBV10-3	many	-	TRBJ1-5	TGTGCCATCAGTGTAGGGGATTCTGGCAATCAGCCCCAGCATTTT	CAISVGDSGNQPQHF
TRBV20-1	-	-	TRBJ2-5	TGCGGTGCTACCGGGGGCTTTCAAGAGACCCAGTACTTC	CGATGGFQETQYF
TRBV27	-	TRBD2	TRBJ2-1	TGTGCCAGCACCCCCCGGGACAGTTGGACTAGCGGACCATACAATGAGCAGTTCTTC	CASTPRDSWTSGPYNEQFF
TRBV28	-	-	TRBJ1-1	TGTGCCAGCAGTAGCTACGGGACACCGGTCACTGAAGCTTTCTTT	CASSSYGTPVTEAFF
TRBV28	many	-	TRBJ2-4	TGTGCCAGCAGTTTATTTGGGCCGGGGGTCAAAAACATTCAGTACTTC	CASSLFGPGVKNIQYF
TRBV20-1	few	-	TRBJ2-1	TGCAGTGCTAGGGCGCCTAGCGTGAATGAGCAGTTCTTC	CSARAPSVNEQFF
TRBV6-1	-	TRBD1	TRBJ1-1	TGTGCCAGCAGTGAAGCGGGACAGGTGAACACTGAAGCTTTCTTT	CASSEAGQVNTEAFF
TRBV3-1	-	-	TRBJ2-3	TGTGCCAGCAGCTCATACCGCAGGTCAGATACGCAGTATTTT	CASSSYRRSDTQYF
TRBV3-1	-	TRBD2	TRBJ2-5	TGTGCCAGCAGCCAAGAGACTAGCGGTCCCCCTATGCCCCACAATGAGCAGTACTTC	CASSQETSGPPMPHNEQYF
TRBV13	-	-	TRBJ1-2	TGTGCCAGCACCTCTGAACAGGGTAACTATGGCTACACCTTC	CASTSEQGNYGYTF
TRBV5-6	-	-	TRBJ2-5	TGTGCCAGCAGCAAATTTCGGAACCCTGTGGAGACCCAGTACTTC	CASSKFRNPVETQYF
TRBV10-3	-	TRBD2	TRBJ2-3	TGTGCCAGCGGGCGGGGGGAAGATACGCAGTATTTT	CASGRGEDTQYF
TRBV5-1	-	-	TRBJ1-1	TGCGCCAGCAGCTACCGGGACCGTAACACTGAAGCTTACTTT	CASSYRDRNTEAYF
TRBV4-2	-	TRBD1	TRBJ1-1	TGTGCCAGCAGCCAAGATCCTTGGACAGGAAGGAACACTGAAGCTTTCTTT	CASSQDPWTGRNTEAFF
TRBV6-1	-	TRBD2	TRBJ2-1	TGTGCCAGTCGGCGACTAGCGGGGAAGCCCCCTTACAATGAGCAGTTCTTC	CASRRLAGKPPYNEQFF
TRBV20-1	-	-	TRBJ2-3	TGCAGTGCTAGCCGGTTTAGCACAGATACGCAGTATTTT	CSASRFSTDTQYF
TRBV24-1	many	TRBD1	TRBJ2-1	TGTGCCACCAGTGATTTGGCAGGACAGGGCTACAATGAGCAGTTCTTC	CATSDLAGQGYNEQFF
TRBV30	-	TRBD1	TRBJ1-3	TGTGCCTGGAGTGCGACAGGGGGCTGGGGAAACACCATATATTTT	CAWSATGGWGNTIYF
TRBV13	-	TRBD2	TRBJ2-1	TGTGCCAGCAGCTCCTATAGCGGGGGGGATTACAATGAGCAGTTCTTC	CASSSYSGGDYNEQFF
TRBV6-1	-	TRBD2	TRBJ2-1	TGTGCCAGCAGTGGTCCGGGACTAGAACCCCTCGAGCAGTTCTTC	CASSGPGLEPLEQFF
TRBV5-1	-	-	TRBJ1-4	TGCGCCAGCAGTTCATTAGACCCTAATGAAAAACTGTTTTTT	CASSSLDPNEKLFF
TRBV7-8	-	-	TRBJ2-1	TGTGCCAGCAGCTTAGGGGGATGGGACGGGGGGCACAATGGGCAGTTCTTC	CASSLGGWDGGHNGQFF
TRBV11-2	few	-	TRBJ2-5	TGTGCCAGCAGTCCTTCTTCGGGGCAGTACTTC	CASSPSSGQYF
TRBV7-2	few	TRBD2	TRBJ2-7	TGTGCCAGCAGCTTCGGGCGGGGGGCAACATACGAGCAGTACTTC	CASSFGRGATYEQYF
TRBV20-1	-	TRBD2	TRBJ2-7	TGCAGTGCTCACCGACTAGCGGGAGCGTCCTACGAGCAGTACTTC	CSAHRLAGASYEQYF
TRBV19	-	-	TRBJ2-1	TGTGCCAGTGAGTCTCGCAATGAGCAGTTCTTC	CASESRNEQFF
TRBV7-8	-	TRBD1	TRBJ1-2	TGTGCCAGCAGCTTCGACAGGGGGCCCATAGGCTACACCTTC	CASSFDRGPIGYTF
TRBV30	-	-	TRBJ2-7	TGTGCCTGGAGTGTCTTCGGGTCCTACGAGCAGTACTTC	CAWSVFGSYEQYF
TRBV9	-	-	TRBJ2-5	TGTGCCAGCAGCCCTGTAGCTACCTACAATGAGCAGTACTTC	CASSPVATYNEQYF
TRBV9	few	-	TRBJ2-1	TGTGCCAGCAGCGTAGATGGAGGGGGGCCCTACAATGAGCAGTTCTTC	CASSVDGGGPYNEQFF
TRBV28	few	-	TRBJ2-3	TGTGCCAGCAAGGGGGTCCGGAGTACAGATACGCAGTATTTT	CASKGVRSTDTQYF
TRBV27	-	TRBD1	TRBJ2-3	TGTGCCAGCAGTTTCGACAGGGGGCGCACAGATACGCAGTATTTT	CASSFDRGRTDTQYF
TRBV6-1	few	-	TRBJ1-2	TGTGCCAGTTTATACATCTATGGCTACACCTTC	CASLYIYGYTF
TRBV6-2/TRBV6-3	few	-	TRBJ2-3	TGTGCCAGCAGGGAGGGCTTAGATACGCAGTATTTT	CASREGLDTQYF
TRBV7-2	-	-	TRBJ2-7	TGTGCCAGCAGCTTAGTCGCTAGCCCGGAGGGTTACAATGAGCAGTACTTC	CASSLVASPEGYNEQYF